This TCR beta chain was retrieved from a study of T cell responses to AZD1222 COVID-19 vaccine. The study's findings and limits: Repertoire sampling was restricted to post-peak T cell response timepoints. With dominance at 160-218 and 743-854, vaccine-associated CD4 TCRs spanned spike. At baseline, just 6 or 7 AZD1222 recipients tested seropositive.

The germline CDR1 and CDR2 sequences are KGHSH and LQKENI. CDR3 length: 15 amino acids. Trimming shortened V by 0 bases and J by 5 bases, and 12 bases separated the two germline ends. Profiled with immunoSEQ multiplex PCR; TCRdb holds only in-frame clones, not every one. The sample has roughly 150,000 clones; about 90% are singletons. Only one count was recorded for this clone. Its antigen is not identified. Sequenced material: peripheral blood, taken 28 days after the second AZD1222 dose. The sequence derives from an adult who received the AZD1222 COVID-19 vaccine. The chain joins TRBV18 to TRBJ2-3; no reliable D call. The CDR3 coding sequence is TGTGCCAGCTCACCACCCGGGCTGGTGAGAGATACGCAGTATTTT. This gives the protein CASSPPGLVRDTQYF.